This TCR beta chain was profiled in a study of shared clonotypes between healthy human individuals. CD45RA-negative memory and CD45RA+ naive subsets were split from the CD4+ cells. Authors' methods: As immunoSEQ supplied junction-only sequences (without quality scores), filtering differed. Repertoires were generated with immunoSEQ multiplex PCR, while TCRdb's copy carries only in-frame clones and drops some. That table gives V, J and clone size, and the DNA gave D and trimming. Of 1.6 million or so clones listed, more than 95% were seen once; the top ten hold roughly 1.2%. V was pared by 5 bases and J by 1 base, with 16 bases between. The CDR3 runs 16 residues. CDR1 is WNHNN, CDR2 SYGVQD, per germline (reference sequence).

The TCR comes from a man aged 30-40 years in good health. The sequencing sample was made of naive CD4+ T cells sorted from blood. Stated subset: CD45RA+ positively selected. V and J are TRBV10-1 and TRBJ2-3; D unclear. The chain's CDR3 is CASSLTAEYRTDTQYF. CDR3 DNA: TGCGCCAGCAGTTTGACCGCCGAATACCGCACAGATACGCAGTATTTT.